Below, 31 T cell receptor beta chains from the same sample are listed, as sequenced in a study of identifying expanded T cells in peripheral blood. Repertoires were generated with immunoSEQ multiplex PCR, while TCRdb's copy carries only in-frame clones and drops some. This table holds approximately 92,000 clones, around 84% found once. Sample: blood. The receptors here all came from a person aged 18 to 75 in good health.

The V call is TRBV5-4, the J call TRBJ1-1; 7 bases agree with TRBD1. CDR1 and CDR2 (germline): SGHNT, YYREEE (reference sequence). J lost 1 base, V lost 4 bases, and 7 bases had no gene match. This CDR3 has 15 residues. The CDR3 sequence: CASSNAGGPNTEAFF. CDR3 sequence (DNA): TGTGCCAGCAGCAATGCAGGGGGTCCGAACACTGAAGCTTTCTTT. The full variable domain, completed using reference TRBV5-4 and TRBJ1-1, is ETGVTQSPTHLIKTRGQQVTLRCSSQSGHNTVSWYQQALGQGPQFIFQYYREEENGRGNFPPRFSGLQFPNYSSELNVNALELDDSALYLCASSNAGGPNTEAFFGQGTRLTVV.

The chain recombines TRBV6-5 with TRBJ1-3; the D is unclear. This CDR3 is 15 amino acids long. The ends were cut back, 6 bases at V and 0 bases at J, with 12 bases in the middle. From germline, CDR1 is MNHEY and CDR2 SVGAGI. CDR3 coding DNA: TGTGCCAGCAGCCAGTACGGGGTCTCTGGAAACACCATATATTTT. Protein: CASSQYGVSGNTIYF.

This chain uses TRBV27 with TRBJ2-7, with TRBD1 identical over 10 bases. CDR1 is MNHEY and CDR2 is SMNVEV in the germline V gene (reference sequence). The junction had 13 bases not matched to a gene; V was cut back by 3 bases and J by 5 bases. The CDR3 has 17 amino acids. The CDR3 nucleotides read TGTGCCAGCAGTTTCGCCCCCTCGGGACAGGGGATCAACGAGCAGTACTTC. As protein: CASSFAPSGQGINEQYF.

The gene calls are TRBV5-1 and TRBJ1-2; TRBD1 matches 9 bases. The CDR3 is made up of 15 amino acids. The V segment lost 0 bases and the J segment 4 bases; nucleotides outside the gene matches: 4. Germline CDR1 is SGHRS and CDR2 is YFSETQ. CDR3 sequence (DNA): TGCGCCAGCAGCTTGGACGGACAGGGGATCTATGGCTACACCTTC. Its translation is CASSLDGQGIYGYTF. Full variable domain (missing parts from reference TRBV5-1 and TRBJ1-2): KAGVTQTPRYLIKTRGQQVTLSCSPISGHRSVSWYQQTPGQGLQFLFEYFSETQRNKGNFPGRFSGRQFSNSRSEMNVSTLELGDSALYLCASSLDGQGIYGYTFGSGTRLTVV.

V is TRBV4-3 and J is TRBJ2-2; D gene ambiguous. The CDR3 has 14 amino acids. V was trimmed by 0 bases and J by 5 bases, leaving 7 bases between them. The V gene's germline CDR1 is LGHNA and CDR2 YSLEER. CDR3 DNA sequence: TGCGCCAGCAGCCAAGATCGGTGGACCGGGGAGCTGTTTTTT. The encoded protein is CASSQDRWTGELFF.

The chain links TRBV30 to TRBJ2-1; 12 nucleotides line up with TRBD2. V shed 0 bases and J 2 bases; nucleotides not matched to a gene: 14. Germline V gene sequence: CDR1 GTSNPN, CDR2 SVGIG (reference sequence). This CDR3 contains 20 residues. In nucleotides, the CDR3 is TGTGCCTGGAGTGTACTTAGGCTAGCGGGGGGGAATGTCCCCTACAATGAGCAGTTCTTC. This gives the protein CAWSVLRLAGGNVPYNEQFF.

The V and J genes are TRBV6-5 and TRBJ1-1; D might be TRBD1 (5 bases). V dropped 4 bases and J dropped 5 bases, with 11 bases sitting between them. CDR1 and CDR2 (germline): MNHEY, SVGAGI. This CDR3 is built from 13 residues. The CDR3 nucleotides read TGTGCCAGCAGTTCCCTCGGGGGAACTGAAGCTTTCTTT. Amino acids: CASSSLGGTEAFF.

The V call is TRBV7-2, the J call TRBJ2-1; D call uncertain. Germline V gene data show CDR1 as SGHTA and CDR2 as FQGNSA. Trimming removed 2 bases from V and 9 bases from J, with 8 bases in between. This CDR3 is built from 12 residues. Here the CDR3 DNA reads TGTGCCAGCAGCTTATCCTGGAGTGAGCAGTTCTTC. As protein: CASSLSWSEQFF. Using reference TRBV7-2 and TRBJ2-1 for the parts outside the CDR3, the full variable domain is GAGVSQSPSNKVTEKGKDVELRCDPISGHTALYWYRQSLGQGLEFLIYFQGNSAPDKSGLPSDRFSAERTGGSVSTLTIQRTQQEDSAVYLCASSLSWSEQFFGPGTRLTVL.

The V call is TRBV28, the J call TRBJ2-7, with 7 bases aligning to TRBD1. The CDR3 spans 13 residues. The ends lost 7 bases at V and 7 bases at J; junction bases unmatched: 10. Per the germline V gene, CDR1 is MDHEN and CDR2 is SYDVKM. The CDR3 spells CASTGQPYVEQYF. The DNA of the CDR3 is TGTGCCAGCACGGGACAGCCCTACGTAGAGCAGTACTTC.

The chain combines TRBV6-5 with TRBJ1-3, with 9 nucleotides matching TRBD1. Germline CDR1 MNHEY, CDR2 SVGAGI. After removal of 6 bases from V and 4 bases from J, the junction contained 7 bases not matched to a gene. CDR3 length equals 15 residues. In DNA, the CDR3 is TGTGCCAGCAGACCGGACAGGGGTGGAGGAAACACCATATATTTT. Translation gives CASRPDRGGGNTIYF.

The V call is TRBV27, the J call TRBJ2-1; unclear D gene. Germline V gene data show CDR1 as MNHEY and CDR2 as SMNVEV (reference sequence). The CDR3 is 13 amino acids. Trimming stripped 8 bases from V and 8 bases from J, with 16 bases between. The CDR3 here is CASRFPGRDEQFF. The CDR3 DNA sequence: TGTGCCAGCCGATTCCCCGGACGGGATGAGCAGTTCTTC.

V and J are TRBV7-3 and TRBJ2-5; 8 bases are shared with TRBD1. V lost 6 bases, J lost 5 bases, and 8 bases stayed unmatched. CDR1 and CDR2 (germline): SGHTA, FQGTGA. This CDR3 comprises 14 residues. The CDR3 sequence is CASSLDRGVETQYF. Written as DNA, the CDR3 is TGTGCCAGCAGTTTAGACAGGGGAGTGGAGACCCAGTACTTC.

The CDR3 region has the DNA TGTGCCAGCAGCCCCAGGACTCACGCACGGCAGAAAGAGACCCAGTACTTC. It is translated as CASSPRTHARQKETQYF. The J gene is TRBJ2-5, the V gene TRBV5-4; a possible D gene is TRBD2 (5 bases). Per the germline V gene, CDR1 is SGHNT and CDR2 is YYREEE (reference sequence). Trimming removed 4 bases from V and 3 bases from J, with 22 bases in between. The length of the CDR3 is 17 residues.

The table lists this clone with a few counts. J is TRBJ2-7 and V is TRBV21-1; the table names TRBD1, a call not compared with the DNA. TRBV21-1 counts as a pseudogene. The CDR3 is 17 amino acids. The CDR3: CASSRSGDRALSYEQYF. The CDR3 DNA reads as TGTGCCAGCAGTCGATCAGGGGACAGGGCCCTCTCCTACGAGCAGTACTTC.

This clone appeared once. V gene TRBV25-1 combines with J gene TRBJ2-7; D unresolved. Trimming took 5 bases from V and 3 from J, leaving 5 bases between them. CDR1 is MGHDK and CDR2 is SYGVNS in the germline V gene. The CDR3 consists of 11 residues. CDR3 amino acids: CASSPDYEQYF. The CDR3 DNA follows: TGTGCCAGCAGTCCGGACTACGAGCAGTACTTC.

Written as DNA, the CDR3 is TGTGCCAGCAGTTACGGGGGGTCCGGCTACACCTTC. Its translation: CASSYGGSGYTF. The rearrangement joins TRBV6-5 to TRBJ1-2; a weak D match, TRBD1 (5 bases). The CDR3 has 12 residues. The germline V gene has CDR1 MNHEY and CDR2 SVGAGI. V lost 2 bases and J 8 bases, leaving 9 bases between the germline ends.

This clone was seen once. The junction departs from germline at one end; a sequencing error may be responsible. This chain links TRBV10-3 with TRBJ1-6; TRBD1 matches 7 bases. The CDR3 runs 13 residues. Germline lookup yields CDR1 ENHRY and CDR2 SYGVKD. CDR3 amino acids: CASSSRQGSPLHF. CDR3 coding DNA: TGTGCCAGCAGTTCCCGACAGGGCTCACCCCTCCACTTT.

The rearrangement links TRBV27 to TRBJ2-1, with 8 bases that match TRBD1. The CDR3 totals 15 residues. J was trimmed by 6 bases and V by 5 bases; bases with no gene match: 9. Germline V CDR1 and CDR2: MNHEY, SMNVEV (reference sequence). Here the CDR3 DNA reads TGTGCCAGCAGTGCTACCGGGACAGGTCTCAATGAGCAGTTCTTC. This codes for CASSATGTGLNEQFF.

The V and J genes are TRBV5-1 and TRBJ2-7; weak D call: TRBD2 (5 bases). With 2 bases removed from V and 1 base from J, the gap between germline ends came to 16 bases. There are 16 residues in the CDR3. Germline V gene sequence: CDR1 SGHRS, CDR2 YFSETQ. CDR3 protein: CASSFPGGLSSYEQYF. The CDR3 nucleotides are TGCGCCAGCAGCTTCCCTGGCGGACTTTCATCCTACGAGCAGTACTTC.

This CDR3 reads CASRPGAASGNTIYF. Written as DNA, the CDR3 is TGTGCCAGCAGACCAGGGGCGGCCTCTGGAAACACCATATATTTT. The chain carries TRBV6-5 and TRBJ1-3; a weak D match, TRBD1 (6 bases). CDR1 MNHEY and CDR2 SVGAGI come from the germline V gene. V gave up 6 bases and J gave up 0 bases, with 12 bases separating them. The CDR3 is 15 amino acids.

The rearrangement links TRBV5-8 to TRBJ2-2; 7 nucleotides align to TRBD1. Unmatched junction bases numbered 4, after V lost 3 bases and J lost 5 bases. The germline V gene encodes CDR1 SGHTS and CDR2 YDEGEE. This CDR3 is 14 amino acids long. CDR3 sequence (DNA): TGTGCCAGCAGCTACGACAGGGCAACCGGGGAGCTGTTTTTT. Protein: CASSYDRATGELFF.

This rearrangement joins TRBV7-2 to TRBJ1-1; 7 nucleotides agree with TRBD1. This CDR3 has 12 amino acids. Germline values: CDR1 SGHTA, CDR2 FQGNSA. Trimming at V came to 10 bases and at J to 3 bases, leaving 5 bases not matched to a gene. The chain's CDR3 is CATRQGDTEAFF. CDR3 DNA: TGTGCCACCCGCCAGGGGGACACTGAAGCTTTCTTT.

V gene TRBV7-9 combines with J gene TRBJ2-7; TRBD2 agrees at 12 bases. V was clipped by 4 bases and J by 7 bases; unmatched bases: 11. Germline V gene sequence: CDR1 SEHNR, CDR2 FQNEAQ (reference sequence). There are 16 residues in the CDR3. The CDR3: CASSSTSGGFPREQYF. In DNA form, the CDR3 reads TGTGCCAGCAGCTCTACTAGCGGGGGGTTCCCTAGGGAGCAGTACTTC.

The V call is TRBV25-1, the J call TRBJ1-2; a possible D gene is TRBD1 (5 bases). The CDR3 loop spans 15 amino acids. CDR1 is MGHDK, CDR2 SYGVNS, per germline. Trimming cost V 2 bases and J 4 bases, with 14 bases left between them. CDR3 sequence (DNA): TGTGCCAGCAGTGAAATGGGGCGGACGGGCTATGGCTACACCTTC. Protein: CASSEMGRTGYGYTF.

J is TRBJ1-6 and V is TRBV25-1; TRBD1 matches 7 bases. The V and J ends lost 5 bases and 5 bases, in that order; junction bases with no gene match: 3. CDR1 MGHDK and CDR2 SYGVNS come from the germline V gene. The CDR3 is 14 residues long. The CDR3 region has the DNA TGTGCCAGCAGTAGGGACAGTAATAATTCACCCCTCCACTTT. Its translation: CASSRDSNNSPLHF.

The V gene is TRBV29-1, the J gene TRBJ1-1; D ambiguous. The V end was cut by 4 bases, the J end by 7 bases, with 7 bases between. The length of the CDR3 is 10 residues. Per germline, CDR1 SQVTM and CDR2 ANQGSEA. The DNA for the CDR3 is TGCAGCGTTGTCGGATTTGAAGCTTTCTTT. Amino acid sequence: CSVVGFEAFF. Full variable domain (outside the CDR3, taken from reference TRBV29-1 and TRBJ1-1): SAVISQKPSRDICQRGTSLTIQCQVDSQVTMMFWYRQQPGQSLTLIATANQGSEATYESGFVIDKFPISRPNLTFSTLTVSNMSPEDSSIYLCSVVGFEAFFGQGTRLTVV.

V and J are TRBV7-9 and TRBJ2-5; 11 bases align to TRBD2. The V and J ends lost 5 bases and 8 bases, in that order; junction bases with no gene match: 10. Germline V lookup: CDR1 SEHNR, CDR2 FQNEAQ (reference sequence). The CDR3 length is 15 residues. The CDR3 bases are TGTGCCAGCAGCCCCGGACTAGCGGGCGAGTCAACCCAGTACTTC. It specifies CASSPGLAGESTQYF.

This clone was detected once. The chain combines TRBV10-1 with TRBJ1-3; D unclear. Trimming removed 8 bases at V and 4 bases at J, with 12 bases between. Germline CDR1 and CDR2: WNHNN and SYGVQD (reference sequence). CDR3 length: 13 residues. The CDR3 region has the DNA TGCGCCAGCGGACCAAGCCCGGGAAACACCATATATTTT. Protein: CASGPSPGNTIYF.

The chain combines TRBV5-6 with TRBJ2-5; D is perhaps TRBD1 (6 bases). V shed 4 bases and J shed 4 bases, with 23 bases lying between them. The CDR3 is 17 residues long. Germline V gene data show CDR1 as SGHDT and CDR2 as YYEEEE. CDR3 residues: CASSPFRRGSTRETQYF. Written as DNA, the CDR3 is TGTGCCAGCAGCCCGTTCCGCAGGGGTTCAACCCGAGAGACCCAGTACTTC.

V is TRBV18 and J is TRBJ2-3; no clear D. V dropped 1 base and J dropped 3 bases, with 8 bases sitting between them. CDR3 length: 14 amino acids. CDR1 is KGHSH and CDR2 is LQKENI in the germline V gene. The CDR3 region is CASSPRGETDTQYF. CDR3 bases: TGTGCCAGCTCACCACGTGGGGAAACAGATACGCAGTATTTT. The full variable domain, in which reference TRBV18 and TRBJ2-3 provide the parts outside the CDR3, is NAGVMQNPRHLVRRRGQEARLRCSPMKGHSHVYWYRQLPEEGLKFMVYLQKENIIDESGMPKERFSAEFPKEGPSILRIQQVVRGDSAAYFCASSPRGETDTQYFGPGTRLTVL.

In this sample, this clone turned up a few times. The chain employs TRBV30 and TRBJ2-2; D is perhaps TRBD1 (5 bases). Per germline, CDR1 GTSNPN and CDR2 SVGIG (reference sequence). The length of the CDR3 is 11 residues. Trimming cost V 5 bases and J 6 bases, with 7 bases left between them. CDR3 sequence reads: CAWEGAGELFF. The DNA for the CDR3 is TGTGCCTGGGAAGGGGCCGGGGAGCTGTTTTTT.